This TCR beta chain was found in a study of Graves' ophthalmopathy and Graves' hyperthyroidism. Pregnancy or lactation, uncontrolled infections and other autoimmune diseases were grounds for excluding patients. Transcripts of RNA were the source for amplifying TCR beta CDR3 regions. HTBI primers served in a first-round RT-PCR, which a second-round multiplex PCR followed. TCRdb reanalysed the multiplex PCR reads using MiXCR and keeps one entry per CDR3 protein. Of about 210,000 distinct CDR3 sequences in the sample, roughly 27% were seen once. This clonotype showed up many times. Per germline, CDR1 MNHNS and CDR2 SASEGT. V lost 5 bases to trimming and J lost 2 bases, with 12 bases between them. The CDR3 consists of 14 residues.

The sample taken for sequencing was peripheral blood. The chain carries TRBV6-1 and TRBJ2-5; tentatively, D is TRBD1 (5 bases). The sequence derives from a man aged 50-59 years with Graves' ophthalmopathy. The CDR3 DNA is TGTGCCAGCAGTCCATCCCACAGGCAAGAGACCCAGTACTTC. This translates into CASSPSHRQETQYF.